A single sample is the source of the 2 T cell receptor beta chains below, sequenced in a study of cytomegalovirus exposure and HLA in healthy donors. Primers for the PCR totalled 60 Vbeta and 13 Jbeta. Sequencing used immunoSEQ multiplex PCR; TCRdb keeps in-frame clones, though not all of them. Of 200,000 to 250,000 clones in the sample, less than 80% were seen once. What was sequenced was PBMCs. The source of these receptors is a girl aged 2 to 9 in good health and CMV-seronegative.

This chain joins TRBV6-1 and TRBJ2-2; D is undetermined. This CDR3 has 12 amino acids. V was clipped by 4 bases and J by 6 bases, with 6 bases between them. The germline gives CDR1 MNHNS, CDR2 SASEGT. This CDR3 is CASSAPPGELFF. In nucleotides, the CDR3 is TGTGCCAGCAGTGCCCCTCCCGGGGAGCTGTTTTTT.

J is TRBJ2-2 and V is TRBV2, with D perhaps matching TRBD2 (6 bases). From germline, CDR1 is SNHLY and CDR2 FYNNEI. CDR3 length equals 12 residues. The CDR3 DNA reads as TGTGGAGGACTATCAAACACCGGGGAGCTGTTTTTT. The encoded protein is CGGLSNTGELFF.